Presented here are 29 T cell receptor beta chains from one specimen sequenced in a study of post-analysis software for immune sequencing data. No antigen has been identified for these receptors. The study, taken as a whole, reports: Higher frequency in patients than in controls was seen for about five TRBV segments, with TRBV5-6, TRBV5-1 and TRBV20-1 among them.

The library was made from cDNA and included unique molecular identifiers. MiXCR, run by TCRdb on the PCR reads, gives a single entry per CDR3 protein. The data show hundreds of thousands of distinct CDR3 sequences, roughly three fifths seen once. The specimen was blood. The receptors were sampled from a girl aged 2 to 9 with multiple sclerosis.

This chain joins TRBV29-1 and TRBJ2-5; TRBD1 agrees at 7 bases. The end of the DNA aligns better with TRBJ2-7, so the J call may be wrong. Germline CDR1 and CDR2: SQVTM and ANQGSEA. The CDR3 is 11 amino acids. The chain's CDR3 is CSAYGQAEQYF. The CDR3 bases are TGCAGCGCCTATGGACAGGCCGAGCAGTACTTC.

The chain links TRBV20-1 to TRBJ1-1; unclear D gene. V dropped 5 bases and J dropped 7 bases, with 8 bases sitting between them. The CDR3 sequence is 10 residues long. Germline V gene sequence: CDR1 DFQATT, CDR2 SNEGSKA (reference sequence). The CDR3 sequence is CSAGSYEAFF. CDR3 bases: TGCAGTGCTGGAAGTTATGAAGCTTTCTTT.

This clonotype appeared a few times. The chain couples TRBV20-1 to TRBJ2-5, with TRBD2 identical over 12 bases. This CDR3 region has 16 residues. Trimming took 1 base from V and 4 from J; bases not matched to a gene: 7. Germline V gene data show CDR1 as DFQATT and CDR2 as SNEGSKA (reference sequence). CDR3 sequence (DNA): TGCAGTGCTAGAGTGCCTAGCGGGGGGGCCAGAGAGACCCAGTACTTC. This sequence encodes CSARVPSGGARETQYF.

The J gene is TRBJ2-3, the V gene TRBV24-1; TRBD2 matches at 8 bases. The V gene's germline CDR1 is KGHDR and CDR2 SFDVKD. Trimming at V came to 4 bases and at J to 6 bases, leaving 14 bases not matched to a gene. The CDR3 loop spans 17 amino acids. CDR3 sequence reads: CATSDLKYGGELDTQYF. The CDR3, as DNA: TGTGCCACCAGTGACCTCAAGTACGGGGGGGAGTTGGATACGCAGTATTTT.

This chain uses TRBV20-1 with TRBJ2-3, with D perhaps TRBD2 (5 bases). CDR1 is DFQATT and CDR2 is SNEGSKA in the germline V gene (reference sequence). The length of the CDR3 is 14 residues. This chain's CDR3 is CSTLAVKGPDTQYF. Here the CDR3 DNA reads TGCAGCACTCTAGCCGTGAAGGGCCCAGATACGCAGTATTTT.

V and J are TRBV5-1 and TRBJ1-1; tentatively, D is TRBD1 (6 bases). The CDR3 sequence is 15 residues long. Trimming left V 9 bases short and J 6 bases short, with 24 bases between. CDR1 and CDR2 (germline): SGHRS, YFSETQ. This chain's CDR3 is CATRQGSGEGAEAFF. CDR3 coding DNA: TGCGCCACTAGACAAGGCTCAGGGGAAGGGGCTGAAGCTTTCTTT.

Concerning this clonotype itself: The junction departs from germline at one end; a sequencing error may be responsible. The genes are TRBV5-1 and TRBJ2-5; 8 bases are shared with TRBD2. Germline CDR1 reads SGHRS; CDR2 reads YFSETQ. This CDR3 has 15 residues. The CDR3 here is CVSSKGLVEQETQYF. Written as DNA, the CDR3 is TGCGTCAGCAGCAAGGGACTAGTCGAGCAAGAGACCCAGTACTTC.

The chain has TRBV19 and TRBJ1-5, with 9 bases that match TRBD1. J was trimmed by 7 bases and V by 9 bases; bases with no gene match: 7. The CDR3 has 13 amino acids. Per the germline V gene, CDR1 is LNHDA and CDR2 is SQIVND (reference sequence). Written as DNA, the CDR3 is TGTGCCAGCTCGGACAGGGGAGGGCAGCCCCAGCATTTT. Protein product: CASSDRGGQPQHF.

The chain employs TRBV11-2 and TRBJ2-5, with 7 nucleotides matching TRBD2. In germline, CDR1 is SGHAT, CDR2 FQNNGV. This CDR3 is built from 14 residues. The V segment lost 6 bases and the J segment 0 bases; nucleotides outside the gene matches: 4. The CDR3 protein is CASRTGGDQETQYF. Here the CDR3 DNA reads TGTGCCAGCAGGACTGGGGGGGACCAAGAGACCCAGTACTTC. Full variable domain (remainder filled in from reference TRBV11-2 and TRBJ2-5): EAGVAQSPRYKIIEKRQSVAFWCNPISGHATLYWYQQILGQGPKLLIQFQNNGVVDDSQLPKDRFSAERLKGVDSTLKIQPAKLEDSAVYLCASRTGGDQETQYFGPGTRLLVL.

Note on this clonotype: One junction end does not reproduce the germline sequence, and a read error may be involved. CDR3 residues: CASGQNRGFGYGYTF. Here the CDR3 DNA reads TGTGCCAGCGGCCAGAACAGGGGCTTCGGCTATGGCTACACCTTC. The chain joins TRBV4-2 to TRBJ1-2; 7 positions match TRBD1. The CDR3 consists of 15 residues. The germline V gene has CDR1 LGHNA and CDR2 YNFKEQ.

This clonotype was seen a few times. CDR3 bases: TGCAGTGCGGGGCCCGGGACTAGCGGGGCCGCGAGGCAGTATTTT. This gives the protein CSAGPGTSGAARQYF. The gene calls are TRBV20-1 and TRBJ2-3; 13 positions agree with TRBD2. The CDR3 is 15 residues long. Germline V gene sequence: CDR1 DFQATT, CDR2 SNEGSKA (reference sequence). J gave up 11 bases and V 6 bases, and 14 bases lay outside the gene matches.

This chain links TRBV6-5 with TRBJ2-5; 14 bases are shared with TRBD2. The CDR3 is made up of 16 amino acids. V lost 6 bases to trimming and J lost 11 bases; unmatched junction nucleotides: 14. Germline CDR1 reads MNHEY; CDR2 reads SVGAGI. CDR3 nucleotides: TGTGCCAGCAGAACGGCCAAGACTAGCGGGAGGGAGGGGCAGTACTTC. It yields the protein CASRTAKTSGREGQYF.

The chain carries TRBV5-1 and TRBJ2-5, with TRBD2 matching 8 bases. CDR3 length: 15 residues. The junction had 9 bases not matched to a gene; V was cut back by 3 bases and J by 5 bases. CDR1 is SGHRS, CDR2 YFSETQ, per germline. The CDR3 nucleotides are TGCGCCAGCAGCTCAACCGGGCGGGAGGCGGAGACCCAGTACTTC. Its protein is CASSSTGREAETQYF.

The V and J genes are TRBV2 and TRBJ2-5, with 7 bases lining up with TRBD1. The ends lost 6 bases at V and 2 bases at J; junction bases unmatched: 6. The CDR3 spans 14 residues. Germline V gene sequence: CDR1 SNHLY, CDR2 FYNNEI. This CDR3 is CASRGQSTQETQYF. The CDR3 coding sequence is TGTGCCAGCAGGGGACAGTCTACTCAAGAGACCCAGTACTTC.

This clonotype was seen a few times. The CDR3 reads CASSFSGSGYTF. CDR3 nucleotide sequence: TGTGCCAGCAGTTTCTCGGGATCGGGCTACACCTTC. This sequence joins TRBV12-3 or TRBV12-4 and TRBJ1-2; D not certain. The length of the CDR3 is 12 residues. Trimming pared 3 bases from V and 8 bases from J, leaving 10 bases between.

The V call is TRBV29-1, the J call TRBJ1-4; possibly TRBD1 for D (5 bases). The V gene's germline CDR1 is SQVTM and CDR2 ANQGSEA. The CDR3 is made up of 16 amino acids. Trimming took 3 bases from V and 0 from J, leaving 14 bases between them. Here the CDR3 DNA reads TGCAGCGTTGACATGGGGGACCCTGCAACTAATGAAAAACTGTTTTTT. Its translation is CSVDMGDPATNEKLFF.

This rearrangement joins TRBV7-8 to TRBJ2-3, with D unclear. The germline V gene encodes CDR1 SGHVS and CDR2 FQNEAQ. CDR3 length: 12 amino acids. The V end lost 1 base, the J end lost 7 bases, and 6 bases lay between the germline ends. The chain's CDR3 is CASSLDWNTQYF. The DNA for the CDR3 is TGTGCCAGCAGCTTAGACTGGAATACGCAGTATTTT. Filled out from reference TRBV7-8 and TRBJ2-3, the complete variable domain reads GAGVSQSPRYKVAKRGQDVALRCDPISGHVSLFWYQQALGQGPEFLTYFQNEAQLDKSGLPSDRFFAERPEGSVSTLKIQRTQQEDSAVYLCASSLDWNTQYFGPGTRLTVL.

This sequence joins TRBV3-1 and TRBJ2-3; 8 bases map to TRBD2. V shed 6 bases, J shed 1 base, and the junction held 6 bases outside the gene matches. Germline V gene lookup returns CDR1 LGHDT and CDR2 YNNKEL (reference sequence). This CDR3 comprises 15 residues. CDR3 region: CASRYGGAGTDTQYF. CDR3 nucleotides: TGTGCCAGCAGGTACGGGGGGGCCGGCACAGATACGCAGTATTTT.

The chain links TRBV29-1 to TRBJ1-1; 7 nucleotides line up with TRBD1. With 5 bases clipped from V and 9 bases from J, the junction kept 9 bases outside the gene matches. This CDR3 spans 12 amino acids. From germline, CDR1 is SQVTM and CDR2 ANQGSEA. DNA for the CDR3: TGCAGCGTTTGGAGGGACAGACATCAAGCTTTCTTT. Amino acids: CSVWRDRHQAFF.

This clonotype was observed a single time. The V and J genes are TRBV29-1 and TRBJ2-4, with 12 bases matching TRBD2. The germline V gene encodes CDR1 SQVTM and CDR2 ANQGSEA. Trimming cost V 7 bases and J 13 bases; bases outside gene matches: 11. The CDR3 sequence is 13 residues long. The CDR3 is CSAMTSGRMEQYF. CDR3 in DNA: TGCAGCGCCATGACTAGCGGGAGAATGGAGCAGTACTTC.

The chain uses TRBV4-1 and TRBJ2-1; 11 positions match TRBD2. The J call may not be correct, given that the DNA end is closer to TRBJ2-7. The CDR3 has 19 amino acids. Germline CDR1 reads MGHRA; CDR2 reads YSYEKL. CDR3 sequence reads: CASSQQTSGDLPSYNEQYF. The CDR3 bases are TGCGCCAGCAGCCAACAGACTAGCGGGGACCTCCCCTCCTACAATGAGCAGTACTTC.

In this sample, this clonotype turned up once. This chain uses TRBV7-9 with TRBJ2-1; 8 nucleotides agree with TRBD2. Unmatched junction bases numbered 11, after V lost 4 bases and J lost 6 bases. This CDR3 spans 16 amino acids. Germline V gene lookup returns CDR1 SEHNR and CDR2 FQNEAQ (reference sequence). In nucleotides, the CDR3 is TGTGCCAGCAGCTCCGGGTATAGCGGGGCTCCCAATGAGCAGTTCTTC. This sequence encodes CASSSGYSGAPNEQFF.

This chain uses TRBV24-1 with TRBJ2-5; D might be TRBD1 (6 bases). The germline V gene encodes CDR1 KGHDR and CDR2 SFDVKD. Trimming shortened V by 7 bases and J by 1 base, and 12 bases separated the two germline ends. The CDR3 has 14 residues. CDR3 protein: CATSDAGVQETQYF. The CDR3 DNA reads TGTGCCACCAGCGACGCAGGGGTCCAAGAGACCCAGTACTTC.

V is TRBV4-2 and J is TRBJ2-1; 9 bases fit TRBD1. The germline CDR1 and CDR2 sequences are LGHNA and YNFKEQ. The CDR3 is 15 residues long. Germline trimming cut 3 bases from V and 8 bases from J; bases unmatched to any gene: 8. The CDR3 spells CASSQPGQGVDEQFF. The DNA of the CDR3 is TGTGCCAGCAGCCAGCCGGGACAGGGAGTAGATGAGCAGTTCTTC.

The rearrangement links TRBV10-3 to TRBJ1-2; 8 bases fit TRBD1. Germline CDR1 reads ENHRY; CDR2 reads SYGVKD. The CDR3 loop spans 15 amino acids. The trim removed 4 bases at V and 5 bases at J, leaving 9 bases unmatched. In nucleotides, the CDR3 is TGTGCCATCAGTGGGGACAGGTGGAAAGATTATGGCTACACCTTC. This sequence encodes CAISGDRWKDYGYTF.

The rearrangement links TRBV5-1 to TRBJ2-5; TRBD1 or TRBD2 may be the D gene (5 bases each). The better agreement between TRBJ2-7 and the DNA end casts doubt on the J call. The CDR3 runs to 14 residues. CDR1 SGHRS and CDR2 YFSETQ come from the germline V gene. CDR3 protein: CASSPVAGTHEQYF. DNA for the CDR3: TGCGCCAGCAGTCCGGTGGCAGGGACCCACGAGCAGTACTTC.

The chain combines TRBV24-1 with TRBJ1-2, with 8 bases identical to TRBD1. After removal of 5 bases from V and 8 bases from J, the junction contained 9 bases not matched to a gene. Germline V gives CDR1 KGHDR, CDR2 SFDVKD. CDR3 length equals 14 residues. The CDR3 region is CATSAADRVEGYTF. CDR3 coding DNA: TGTGCCACCAGTGCCGCGGACAGGGTGGAAGGCTACACCTTC.

The chain combines TRBV4-2 with TRBJ2-3; 7 bases fit TRBD2. The CDR3 contains 14 residues. Trimming took 0 bases from V and 5 from J; bases not matched to a gene: 2. CDR1 LGHNA and CDR2 YNFKEQ come from the germline V gene. The CDR3 reads CASSQEQREDTQYF. The CDR3 DNA reads as TGTGCCAGCAGCCAAGAGCAGCGGGAAGATACGCAGTATTTT.

Only a few counts were recorded for this clonotype. This sequence joins TRBV20-1 and TRBJ2-7, with D perhaps matching TRBD1 or TRBD2 (5 bases each). This CDR3 is built from 12 residues. Trimming took 0 bases from V and 5 from J, leaving 8 bases between them. The germline gives CDR1 DFQATT, CDR2 SNEGSKA (reference sequence). CDR3 DNA: TGCAGTGCTAGAGATCTGGGGGACGAGCAGTACTTC. Encoded protein: CSARDLGDEQYF.